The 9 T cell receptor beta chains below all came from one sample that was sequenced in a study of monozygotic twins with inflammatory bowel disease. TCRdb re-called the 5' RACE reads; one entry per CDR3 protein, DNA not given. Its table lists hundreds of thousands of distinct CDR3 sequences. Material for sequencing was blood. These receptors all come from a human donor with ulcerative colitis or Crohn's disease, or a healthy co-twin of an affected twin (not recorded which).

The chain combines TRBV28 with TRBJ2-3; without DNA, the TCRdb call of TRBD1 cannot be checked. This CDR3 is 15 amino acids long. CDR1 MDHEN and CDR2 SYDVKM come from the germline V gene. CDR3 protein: CASSLGGVGTDTQYF. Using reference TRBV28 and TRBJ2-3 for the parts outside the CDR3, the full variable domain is DVKVTQSSRYLVKRTGEKVFLECVQDMDHENMFWYRQDPGLGLRLIYFSYDVKMKEKGDIPEGYSVSREKKERFSLILESASTNQTSMYLCASSLGGVGTDTQYFGPGTRLTVL.

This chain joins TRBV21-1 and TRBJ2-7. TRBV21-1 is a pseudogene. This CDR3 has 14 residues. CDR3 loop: CASSIRIPSYEQYF.

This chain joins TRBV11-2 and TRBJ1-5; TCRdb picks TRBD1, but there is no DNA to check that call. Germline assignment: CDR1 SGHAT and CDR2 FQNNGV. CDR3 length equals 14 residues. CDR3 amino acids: CASSLGTGSWPQHF.

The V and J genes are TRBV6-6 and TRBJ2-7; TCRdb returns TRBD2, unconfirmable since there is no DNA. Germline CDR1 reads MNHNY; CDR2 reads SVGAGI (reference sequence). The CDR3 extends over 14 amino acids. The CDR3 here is CASSYSLGGYEQYF.

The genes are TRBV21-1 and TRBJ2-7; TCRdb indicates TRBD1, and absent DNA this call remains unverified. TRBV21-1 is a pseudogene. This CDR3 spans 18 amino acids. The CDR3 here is CASSQGGSGSPHSYEQYF.

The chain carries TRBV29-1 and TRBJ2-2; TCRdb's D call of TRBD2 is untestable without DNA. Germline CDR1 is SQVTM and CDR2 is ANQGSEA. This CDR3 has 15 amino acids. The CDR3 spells CSVVGLAGVPGELFF.

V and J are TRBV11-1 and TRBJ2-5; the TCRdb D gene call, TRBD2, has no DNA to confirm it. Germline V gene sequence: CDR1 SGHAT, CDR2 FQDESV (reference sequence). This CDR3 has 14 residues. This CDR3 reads CASSRESFQETQYF.

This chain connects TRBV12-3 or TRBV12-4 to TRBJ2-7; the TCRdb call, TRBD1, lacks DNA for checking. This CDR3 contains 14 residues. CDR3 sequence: CASSSWTGINEQYF.

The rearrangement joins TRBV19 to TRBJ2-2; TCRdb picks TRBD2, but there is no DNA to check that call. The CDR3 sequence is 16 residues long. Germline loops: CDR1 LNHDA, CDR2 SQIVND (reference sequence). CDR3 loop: CASISSALSNTGELFF.